The 17 T cell receptor beta chains given below trace back to one sample, sequenced in a study of human T cells and chemical hapten exposure. One entry per CDR3 protein, called by TCRdb with MiXCR from the RACE reads. Of 340,000 or so distinct CDR3 sequences in the sample, about 7% are singletons; the top ten hold more than 7%. The time point was: patch test 1, 2 weeks after DPC sensitization. As for treatment: therapeutic diphenylcyclopropenone sensitization with weekly scalp DPC. Specimen: whole blood, collected in connection with sensitization to the hapten diphenylcyclopropenone (DPC). Receptor source: a woman aged 18 to 35 with alopecia areata. Some clones in this sample may be carry-over from other donors' samples.

The sample holds a few counts of this clonotype. This chain links TRBV27 with TRBJ1-2; TRBD1 matches at 7 bases. With V trimmed by 2 bases and J by 7 bases, 4 bases remained unmatched. The CDR3 is made up of 13 amino acids. Germline V gene lookup returns CDR1 MNHEY and CDR2 SMNVEV (reference sequence). CDR3 protein: CASSLTGEGGYTF. The CDR3 region has the DNA TGTGCCAGCAGTTTAACAGGGGAAGGTGGCTACACCTTC.

This clonotype was recorded a few times. V usage is TRBV3-1 and J usage is TRBJ2-1; the match to TRBD2 covers 10 bases. The germline V gene encodes CDR1 LGHDT and CDR2 YNNKEL (reference sequence). This CDR3 has 15 amino acids. The V segment lost 5 bases and the J segment 2 bases; nucleotides outside the gene matches: 3. The CDR3 reads CASSFSGGTYNEQFF. In DNA form, the CDR3 reads TGTGCCAGCAGCTTTAGCGGGGGGACCTACAATGAGCAGTTCTTC.

This clonotype came up many times. This sequence joins TRBV29-1 and TRBJ2-3, with D unresolved. Germline lookup yields CDR1 SQVTM and CDR2 ANQGSEA. CDR3 length: 12 amino acids. The ends were cut back, 7 bases at V and 1 base at J, with 9 bases in the middle. In nucleotides, the CDR3 is TGCAGCGGACCTGGCGGCACAGATACGCAGTATTTT. Residues: CSGPGGTDTQYF.

This clonotype was recorded a few times. The chain is built from TRBV6-2 or TRBV6-3 and TRBJ2-3; 9 bases match TRBD1. The CDR3 has 17 residues. In germline, CDR1 is MNHEY, CDR2 SVGEGT. Trimming removed 3 bases from V and 7 bases from J; junction bases left unmatched: 14. CDR3 protein: CASSYGGTGTNANTQYF. In nucleotides, the CDR3 is TGTGCCAGCAGTTATGGTGGGACAGGGACCAACGCCAATACGCAGTATTTT.

As to this clonotype: This clone may be a read error of a much larger clone one base away. The rearrangement joins TRBV28 to TRBJ1-2; TRBD1 agrees at 7 bases. Germline CDR1 is MDHEN and CDR2 is SYDVKM. The CDR3 covers 16 residues. CDR3 amino acids: CASSPSRGTANYGHTF. Here the CDR3 DNA reads TGTGCCAGCAGTCCCTCAAGAGGGACAGCTAACTATGGCCACACCTTC.

This clonotype has just a few counts. The chain has TRBV6-2 or TRBV6-3 and TRBJ1-5; 7 nucleotides agree with TRBD1. This CDR3 has 17 residues. The germline V gene has CDR1 MNHEY and CDR2 SVGEGT. J was trimmed by 0 bases and V by 6 bases; bases with no gene match: 11. CDR3 residues: CASRKMDRPNSNQPQHF. CDR3 nucleotides: TGTGCCAGCAGGAAAATGGACAGGCCTAATAGCAATCAGCCCCAGCATTTT.

J is TRBJ1-4 and V is TRBV4-1; 8 positions agree with TRBD1. Germline CDR1 MGHRA, CDR2 YSYEKL. Trimming took 5 bases from V and 6 from J; bases not matched to a gene: 5. The CDR3 spans 14 residues. CDR3 region: CASSRTGRDEKLFF. CDR3 coding DNA: TGCGCCAGCAGCAGGACAGGGAGGGATGAAAAACTGTTTTTT.

This chain connects TRBV29-1 to TRBJ1-2; no definite D call. Germline V gene sequence: CDR1 SQVTM, CDR2 ANQGSEA. The CDR3 runs to 11 residues. V gave up 5 bases and J gave up 7 bases, with 11 bases separating them. The CDR3 DNA follows: TGCAGCGTTAGGGAGTCACCTGGCTACACCTTC. This gives the protein CSVRESPGYTF.

This clonotype was observed a handful of times. V gene TRBV19 combines with J gene TRBJ2-7; 10 bases fit TRBD1. There are 15 residues in the CDR3. The ends lost 5 bases at V and 7 bases at J; junction bases unmatched: 11. Germline V gene data show CDR1 as LNHDA and CDR2 as SQIVND (reference sequence). The CDR3 protein is CASSLGGTGVWEQYF. CDR3 coding DNA: TGTGCCAGTAGTCTCGGTGGGACAGGGGTGTGGGAGCAGTACTTC.

This clonotype was seen repeatedly, ten times or more. This chain uses TRBV18 with TRBJ1-1, with a tentative D call TRBD1 (6 bases). Germline loops: CDR1 KGHSH, CDR2 LQKENI. V was cut by 6 bases and J by 4 bases, with 12 bases left in between. The CDR3 is made up of 13 amino acids. The CDR3 region is CASSPTGTTEAFF. The CDR3 bases are TGTGCCAGCTCGCCTACAGGGACCACTGAAGCTTTCTTT.

A few counts support this clonotype. The genes are TRBV2 and TRBJ1-4, with D perhaps TRBD1 (6 bases). V was cut by 0 bases and J by 0 bases, with 20 bases left in between. The CDR3 covers 20 residues. CDR1 SNHLY and CDR2 FYNNEI come from the germline V gene. CDR3 protein: CASSEAGKTVWTATNEKLFF. The CDR3 region has the DNA TGTGCCAGCAGTGAAGCGGGGAAAACGGTGTGGACAGCAACTAATGAAAAACTGTTTTTT.

The rearrangement joins TRBV29-1 to TRBJ2-7; 8 bases match TRBD1. V trimming: 4 bases; J trimming: 7 bases; junction bases outside the gene matches: 6. Germline V gives CDR1 SQVTM, CDR2 ANQGSEA. The CDR3 is 12 amino acids. CDR3 DNA sequence: TGCAGCGTTGTGAAGGGGACAGGTGAGCAGTACTTC. The encoded protein is CSVVKGTGEQYF.

The chain joins TRBV10-1 to TRBJ1-4; unclear D gene. The V end was cut by 9 bases, the J end by 0 bases, with 20 bases between. In germline, CDR1 is WNHNN, CDR2 SYGVQD (reference sequence). The CDR3 sequence is 17 residues long. CDR3 protein: CARVRPLTGATNEKLFF. In DNA form, the CDR3 reads TGCGCCAGGGTTCGTCCCCTAACGGGAGCAACTAATGAAAAACTGTTTTTT.

The V gene is TRBV7-9, the J gene TRBJ2-7; D not certain. The V gene lost 5 bases and the J gene lost 3 bases, with 11 bases spanning the gap. The CDR3 extends over 13 amino acids. Germline assignment: CDR1 SEHNR and CDR2 FQNEAQ (reference sequence). CDR3 DNA sequence: TGTGCCAGCAGCGCTGACATGAACTACGAGCAGTACTTC. This encodes CASSADMNYEQYF.

The chain couples TRBV7-2 to TRBJ1-2, with 7 bases that match TRBD1. The CDR3 consists of 15 residues. The J segment lost 5 bases and the V segment lost 2 bases, leaving 8 bases of the junction unmatched. CDR1 is SGHTA and CDR2 is FQGNSA in the germline V gene. CDR3 sequence reads: CASSLWGQSSYGYTF. The CDR3 nucleotides read TGTGCCAGCAGCTTATGGGGACAGAGTTCGTATGGCTACACCTTC.

This rearrangement joins TRBV7-2 to TRBJ2-2; TRBD1 aligns across 8 bases. V shed 5 bases and J 6 bases; nucleotides not matched to a gene: 8. Per the germline V gene, CDR1 is SGHTA and CDR2 is FQGNSA. The CDR3 is 15 residues long. The CDR3 coding sequence is TGTGCCAGCAGCCCGGACAGGGAGAGAGCCGGGGAGCTGTTTTTT. Protein product: CASSPDRERAGELFF.

This clonotype was counted many times. A junction end diverges from the germline sequence, so it may reflect a read error. V gene TRBV7-7 combines with J gene TRBJ2-3; a weak D match, TRBD1 (7 bases). There are 15 residues in the CDR3. The germline V gene encodes CDR1 SSHAT and CDR2 FNYEAQ (reference sequence). CDR3 loop: CASSLGGGAGDTQYF. The CDR3 DNA follows: TGTGCTAGCAGCTTAGGAGGGGGCGCCGGGGATACGCAGTATTTT. Full variable domain (outside the CDR3, taken from reference TRBV7-7 and TRBJ2-3): GAGVSQSPRYKVTKRGQDVTLRCDPISSHATLYWYQQALGQGPEFLTYFNYEAQPDKSGLPSDRFSAERPEGSISTLTIQRTEQRDSAMYRCASSLGGGAGDTQYFGPGTRLTVL.